This TCR beta chain emerged from a study of T-cell reconstitution after alpha-beta-depleted transplantation in children. Points from the study as a whole: Surviving recipient T cells and thymic progenitors accounted for the high day-60 TCRbeta diversity observed in some patients. Reportedly, only several hundred clones from non-depleted graft cells drove alpha-beta T-cell counts at about two months.

TCRbeta library construction was performed incorporating unique molecular identifiers. TCRdb used MiXCR to reprocess the PCR reads, holding one entry per CDR3 protein. Among more than 200,000 distinct CDR3 sequences, about 24% were seen once, and the ten largest hold about 5%. Per germline, CDR1 SEHNR and CDR2 FQNEAQ (reference sequence). CDR3 length: 16 amino acids. Trimming pared 1 base from V and 1 base from J, leaving 11 bases between. Of note for this clonotype: Its matching antigen is unknown.

Sequencing was performed on PBMCs, mostly from graft donor cells, taken 360 days after TCRalphabeta/CD19-depleted stem cell transplant. This rearrangement joins TRBV7-9 to TRBJ1-5; D gene unclear. This sequence originates from a female patient aged 2-10 years who had a stem cell transplant for congenital amegakaryocytic thrombocytopenia, so the T cells may come from the graft donor. The CDR3 sequence: CASSLVGRHSNQPQHF. CDR3 DNA sequence: TGTGCCAGCAGCTTAGTAGGCAGGCACAGCAATCAGCCCCAGCATTTT.